This T cell receptor beta chain was recorded in a study of blood T cell repertoires in COVID-19. Overall study: Researchers got acute and convalescent COVID-19 samples from the United States, Italy and Spain.

The CDR3 is 14 amino acids. Germline V lookup: CDR1 SGHVS, CDR2 FQNEAQ. Germline trimming cut 5 bases from V and 5 bases from J; bases unmatched to any gene: 4. Authors' data handling: Counts of nucleated cells, estimated from reference gene primer amplification, were obtained. Data came from immunoSEQ multiplex PCR; TCRdb stores just in-frame clones and leaves some out. V and J calls and clone size follow that table, whereas D and trimming were derived from the DNA. In the table there are around 180,000 clones, 83% of which are singletons. The rearrangement links TRBV7-8 to TRBJ1-1, with TRBD1 identical over 11 bases. Source material: peripheral blood. The receptor was derived from a human donor in a cohort sampled during active COVID-19. The CDR3 region has the DNA TGTGCCAGCAGCCCGGACAGGGGGCGAACTGAAGCTTTCTTT. Its protein is CASSPDRGRTEAFF.